This TCR beta chain originates from a study of blood T cell repertoires in COVID-19. The overall study: Spain, Italy and the United States supplied samples that represented acute and convalescent COVID-19.

This CDR3 region has 21 residues. V lost 5 bases to trimming and J lost 4 bases; unmatched junction nucleotides: 25. Germline lookup yields CDR1 GTSNPN and CDR2 SVGIG (reference sequence). Sequencing used immunoSEQ multiplex PCR; TCRdb keeps in-frame clones, though not all of them. The table has 200,000 to 250,000 clones, around 90% seen once; the top ten hold about a tenth. Source material: PBMCs or T cells enriched from blood (not recorded which). The source of this sequence is a man aged 18 to 29 with acute COVID-19. V and J are TRBV30 and TRBJ2-7, with TRBD2 identical over 14 bases. CDR3 coding DNA: TGTGCCTGGGACCACGGGGGCCTAGATTGGACTAGCGGGAGGAGAAGGTACGAGCAGTACTTC. Translated, it gives CAWDHGGLDWTSGRRRYEQYF.